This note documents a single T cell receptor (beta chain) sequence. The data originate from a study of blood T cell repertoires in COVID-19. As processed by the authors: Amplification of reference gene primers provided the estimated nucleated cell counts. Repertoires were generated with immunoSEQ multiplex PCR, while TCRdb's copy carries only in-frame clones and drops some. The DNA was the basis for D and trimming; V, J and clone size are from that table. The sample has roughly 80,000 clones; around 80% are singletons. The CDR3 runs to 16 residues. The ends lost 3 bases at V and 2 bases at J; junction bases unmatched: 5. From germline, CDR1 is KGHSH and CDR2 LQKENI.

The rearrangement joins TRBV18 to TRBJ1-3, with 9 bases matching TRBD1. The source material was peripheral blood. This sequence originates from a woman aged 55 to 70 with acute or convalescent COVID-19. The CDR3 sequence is CASSPLDRGAGNTIYF. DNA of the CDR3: TGTGCCAGCTCACCCCTGGACAGGGGAGCTGGAAACACCATATATTTT.